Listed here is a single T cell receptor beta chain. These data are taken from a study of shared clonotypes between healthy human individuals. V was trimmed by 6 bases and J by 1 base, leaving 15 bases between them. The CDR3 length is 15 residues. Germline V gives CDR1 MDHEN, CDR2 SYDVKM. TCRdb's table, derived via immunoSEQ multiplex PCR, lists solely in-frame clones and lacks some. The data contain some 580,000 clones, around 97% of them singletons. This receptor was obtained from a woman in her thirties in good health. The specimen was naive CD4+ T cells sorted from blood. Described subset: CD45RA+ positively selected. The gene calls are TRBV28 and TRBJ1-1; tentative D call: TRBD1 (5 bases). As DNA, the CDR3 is TGTGCCAGCAGGGGGCAGGGAGTGGAGAACACTGAAGCTTTCTTT. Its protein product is CASRGQGVENTEAFF. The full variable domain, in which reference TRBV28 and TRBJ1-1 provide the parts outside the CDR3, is DVKVTQSSRYLVKRTGEKVFLECVQDMDHENMFWYRQDPGLGLRLIYFSYDVKMKEKGDIPEGYSVSREKKERFSLILESASTNQTSMYLCASRGQGVENTEAFFGQGTRLTVV.